The 14 T cell receptor beta chains in this list originate from one sample, sequenced in a study of T cells after yellow fever vaccination. TCRdb fed the 5' RACE reads into MiXCR, producing one record per CDR3 protein. Altogether some 120,000 distinct CDR3 sequences are present, around 7.4% being singletons, with the ten largest covering 2.5%. The sample was CD4+ T cells sorted from PBMCs, taken 9 to 10 days after the first yellow fever vaccination. These receptors were collected from a young man who received the YFV17D yellow fever vaccine.

This clonotype was seen ten or more times. The J gene is TRBJ2-1, the V gene TRBV12-3 or TRBV12-4; D not resolved. This CDR3 contains 14 residues. Between the trimmed V and J ends, which lost 5 bases and 6 bases, there was a span of 14 bases. The CDR3 DNA follows: TGTGCCAGCAGTCCCGGTAGGCAGAGCAATGAGCAGTTCTTC. Translated: CASSPGRQSNEQFF.

This clonotype came up many times. This chain connects TRBV6-5 to TRBJ1-6, with a possible D match to TRBD1 (6 bases). The CDR3 has 13 amino acids. Per the germline V gene, CDR1 is MNHEY and CDR2 is SVGAGI. V was pared by 5 bases and J by 10 bases, with 12 bases between. CDR3: CASSRTDKSPLHF. In DNA form, the CDR3 reads TGTGCCAGCAGTAGGACAGACAAATCACCCCTCCACTTT.

This clonotype has ten or more counts. CDR3 residues: CASSEWSQTNYGYTF. DNA for the CDR3: TGTGCCAGCAGTGAGTGGTCCCAGACTAACTATGGCTACACCTTC. The chain combines TRBV6-1 with TRBJ1-2; no firm D call. Germline V CDR1 and CDR2: MNHNS, SASEGT. This CDR3 has 15 amino acids. The germline V and J ends were trimmed by 3 bases and 0 bases, with 11 bases remaining between them.

Many counts were recorded for this clonotype. The CDR3 nucleotides are TGTGCCAGCGGCCGGGACAGGGTTGGCGATACGCAGTATTTT. Translation: CASGRDRVGDTQYF. The chain is built from TRBV2 and TRBJ2-3, with 9 bases fitting TRBD1. CDR3 size: 14 residues. V dropped 8 bases and J dropped 6; count of bases not matched to a gene: 9. CDR1 is SNHLY and CDR2 is FYNNEI in the germline V gene.

V gene TRBV20-1 combines with J gene TRBJ1-1; the D gene is possibly TRBD1 (6 bases). CDR1 and CDR2 (germline): DFQATT, SNEGSKA (reference sequence). The CDR3 length is 15 residues. In DNA, the CDR3 is TGCATTGCCGGCCACGCGGGGGGCGCGAACACTGAAGCTTTCTTT. Amino acid sequence: CIAGHAGGANTEAFF.

V is TRBV12-3 or TRBV12-4 and J is TRBJ2-1; D gene ambiguous. CDR3 size: 14 residues. The V end was cut by 0 bases, the J end by 6 bases, with 9 bases between. The CDR3 region is CASSLASRFNEQFF. The CDR3 coding sequence is TGTGCCAGCAGTTTAGCCTCCAGGTTCAATGAGCAGTTCTTC.

V and J are TRBV11-2 and TRBJ2-5; 9 bases agree with TRBD2. CDR1 and CDR2 from the germline V gene are SGHAT and FQNNGV. Trimming removed 6 bases from V and 4 bases from J; junction bases left unmatched: 3. CDR3 size: 13 residues. The CDR3 is CASRGGGGETQYF. DNA of the CDR3: TGTGCCAGCAGAGGCGGGGGGGGAGAGACCCAGTACTTC.

This clonotype came up many times. The chain recombines TRBV7-3 with TRBJ1-1; no clear D gene. Germline CDR1 SGHTA, CDR2 FQGTGA. The CDR3 contains 13 residues. Between the trimmed V and J ends, which lost 2 bases and 5 bases, there was a span of 9 bases. The CDR3 sequence: CASSLLSETEAFF. The CDR3 DNA follows: TGTGCCAGCAGCTTATTGTCAGAAACTGAAGCTTTCTTT.

In this sample, this clonotype turned up many times. The chain has TRBV12-3 or TRBV12-4 and TRBJ2-5; 9 bases are a match to TRBD1. V gave up 1 base and J gave up 1 base; unmatched junction bases: 10. This CDR3 is 18 amino acids long. This chain's CDR3 is CASSLVVAGTGIQETQYF. In DNA form, the CDR3 reads TGTGCCAGCAGTTTAGTCGTTGCCGGGACAGGGATCCAAGAGACCCAGTACTTC.

In its sample, this clonotype was seen many times. The J gene is TRBJ2-4, the V gene TRBV13; D gene ambiguous. V shed 5 bases and J shed 0 bases, with 8 bases lying between them. The length of the CDR3 is 14 residues. Germline CDR1 reads PRHDT; CDR2 reads FYEKMQ (reference sequence). The CDR3 sequence is CASSARLAKNIQYF. DNA for the CDR3: TGTGCCAGCAGCGCGAGATTAGCCAAAAACATTCAGTACTTC.

Ten or more counts support this clonotype. The chain recombines TRBV2 with TRBJ2-1, with a possible D match to TRBD2 (7 bases). The germline gives CDR1 SNHLY, CDR2 FYNNEI. The CDR3 length is 17 residues. V lost 4 bases and J 3 bases, leaving 19 bases between the germline ends. CDR3 bases: TGTGCCAGCAGTGGGAACCCACGGGGGGCCTACTACAATGAGCAGTTCTTC. It translates to CASSGNPRGAYYNEQFF. The whole variable domain, remainder taken from reference TRBV2 and TRBJ2-1, is EPEVTQTPSHQVTQMGQEVILRCVPISNHLYFYWYRQILGQKVEFLVSFYNNEISEKSEIFDDQFSVERPDGSNFTLKIRSTKLEDSAMYFCASSGNPRGAYYNEQFFGPGTRLTVL.

This clonotype was counted a few times. V is TRBV7-2 and J is TRBJ2-7; D unresolved. The germline V and J ends were trimmed by 6 bases and 3 bases, with 6 bases remaining between them. The CDR3 length is 11 residues. Per the germline V gene, CDR1 is SGHTA and CDR2 is FQGNSA. CDR3 in amino acids: CASSYYYEQYF. CDR3 in DNA: TGTGCCAGCAGTTACTACTACGAGCAGTACTTC.

This clonotype was counted at least ten times. The V call is TRBV11-2, the J call TRBJ2-3; a possible D gene is TRBD2 (6 bases). V lost 3 bases, J lost 0 bases, and 10 bases lay in between. Germline CDR1 is SGHAT and CDR2 is FQNNGV. The CDR3 totals 15 residues. The CDR3 region has the DNA TGTGCCAGCAGCTTTCCGGGACTCAGCACAGATACGCAGTATTTT. Translating it yields CASSFPGLSTDTQYF.

This clonotype appeared many times. CDR3 in amino acids: CSARGGGTYNSPLHF. The DNA of the CDR3 is TGCAGTGCTAGGGGGGGGGGCACCTATAATTCACCCCTCCACTTT. The gene calls are TRBV20-1 and TRBJ1-6; a possible D gene is TRBD1 (6 bases). CDR3 length: 15 residues. Per germline, CDR1 DFQATT and CDR2 SNEGSKA (reference sequence). The V gene lost 3 bases and the J gene lost 2 bases, with 11 bases spanning the gap.